The rows below give T cell receptor beta chains drawn from one sample of a study of T cell changes during pregnancy in multiple sclerosis. TCRdb's copy holds only in-frame clones and misses some; the assay was immunoSEQ multiplex PCR. There are approximately 100,000 clones in the sample; roughly nine tenths occur only once, and around 2.1% lies in the top ten. This specimen consisted of peripheral blood, obtained after pregnancy. The receptors were gathered from a female donor in good health, enrolled as a control in a pregnancy study. Each CDR3 is given with its conserved first and last residue. D genes are given only for firm matches. Clone size appears in some rows only: once, few, many, or a class for an expanded clone.

D gene	V gene	J gene	clone size	CDR3 protein	CDR3 DNA
TRBD1	TRBV30	TRBJ1-3	.	CAWDRGLTSGNTIYF	TGTGCCTGGGACAGGGGGTTAACGTCTGGAAACACCATATATTTT
.	TRBV9	TRBJ1-3	.	CASSPGQTSGNTIYF	TGTGCCAGCAGCCCCGGACAAACTTCTGGAAACACCATATATTTT
TRBD1	TRBV4-1	TRBJ2-5	once	CASSHPTGGQETQYF	TGCGCCAGCAGCCACCCAACAGGGGGCCAAGAGACCCAGTACTTC
.	TRBV6-6	TRBJ2-3	.	CASRGWGPDTQYF	TGTGCCAGCAGGGGGTGGGGCCCAGATACGCAGTATTTT
TRBD1	TRBV10-3	TRBJ1-2	once	CAGQGTGGGGYTF	TGTGCCGGACAGGGGACCGGCGGGGGTGGCTACACCTTC
.	TRBV13	TRBJ2-7	.	CASSLEGAYEQYF	TGTGCCAGCAGCTTAGAAGGGGCATACGAGCAGTACTTC
.	TRBV7-2	TRBJ2-1	.	CASSLGRGSHNEQFF	TGTGCCAGCAGCTTAGGCAGGGGTTCTCACAATGAGCAGTTCTTC
.	TRBV5-4	TRBJ2-7	.	CASSWGRQITYEQYF	TGTGCCAGCAGCTGGGGCCGGCAGATTACCTACGAGCAGTACTTC
.	TRBV30	TRBJ2-3	.	CAWSVLGFTDTQYF	TGTGCCTGGAGTGTACTAGGGTTCACAGATACGCAGTATTTT
TRBD1	TRBV12-5	TRBJ2-1	.	CASGFWTGRNEQFF	TGTGCTAGTGGTTTTTGGACAGGGCGCAATGAGCAGTTCTTC
TRBD2	TRBV6-1	TRBJ2-1	.	CASSEAVRDSGMTFF	TGTGCCAGCAGTGAAGCTGTCCGGGATAGCGGGATGACGTTCTTC
.	TRBV7-3	TRBJ2-2	.	CASSLLASSGELFF	TGTGCCAGCAGCCTACTAGCTTCCTCCGGGGAGCTGTTTTTT
TRBD1	TRBV5-6	TRBJ2-5	.	CASSLVGQGKETQYF	TGTGCCAGCAGCTTGGTAGGACAGGGTAAGGAGACCCAGTACTTC
TRBD1	TRBV5-4	TRBJ1-2	.	CASSLYRGSGYTF	TGTGCCAGCAGCTTATACAGGGGCAGCGGCTACACCTTC
.	TRBV7-8	TRBJ2-7	.	CASSTRVKAPYEQYF	TGTGCCAGCAGCACCAGGGTAAAGGCCCCCTACGAGCAGTACTTC
.	TRBV7-6	TRBJ1-5	few	CASSRMSGLNQPQHF	TGTGCCAGCAGCCGGATGTCAGGTCTTAATCAGCCCCAGCATTTT
TRBD2	TRBV28	TRBJ2-1	once	CATKRGPGRVDEQFF	TGTGCCACCAAGCGGGGTCCGGGGCGGGTGGATGAGCAGTTCTTC
.	TRBV25-1	TRBJ1-4	.	CASSGHPGANEKLFF	TGTGCCAGCAGTGGCCATCCCGGTGCTAATGAAAAACTGTTTTTT
TRBD2	TRBV11-1	TRBJ2-1	.	CASSLLAGIYNEQFF	TGTGCCAGCAGCTTACTAGCGGGGATTTACAATGAGCAGTTCTTC
TRBD1	TRBV28	TRBJ2-5	.	CASSWGGQGTETQYF	TGTGCCAGCAGTTGGGGGGGACAGGGGACGGAGACCCAGTACTTC
.	TRBV28	TRBJ1-3	once	CASRSMSSGNTIYF	TGTGCCAGCAGGTCAATGAGTTCTGGAAACACCATATATTTT
.	TRBV5-4	TRBJ2-7	.	CASSLRGGVLSYEQYF	TGTGCCAGCAGCTTGAGGGGCGGGGTCCTCTCCTACGAGCAGTACTTC
.	TRBV27	TRBJ2-7	.	CASISQSPVGAGQSYEQYF	TGTGCCAGCATTTCACAATCCCCCGTTGGTGCTGGGCAATCCTACGAGCAGTACTTC
TRBD1	TRBV23-1	TRBJ1-2	.	CASVHRDSSLDGYTF	TGCGCCAGCGTTCACCGGGACAGTTCATTAGATGGCTACACCTTC
TRBD1	TRBV7-8	TRBJ1-1	.	CASSSTRGTGAEAFF	TGTGCCAGCAGCTCCACGCGGGGGACAGGCGCTGAAGCTTTCTTT
TRBD1	TRBV6-5	TRBJ2-7	.	CATATGTYEQYF	TGTGCCACCGCGACAGGGACCTACGAGCAGTACTTC
.	TRBV27	TRBJ1-1	.	CASSPRGTEAFF	TGTGCCAGCAGTCCCAGGGGAACTGAAGCTTTCTTT
.	TRBV7-2	TRBJ1-3	.	CASSLDRTASGNTIYF	TGTGCCAGCAGCTTAGACAGGACAGCCTCTGGAAACACCATATATTTT
.	TRBV4-2	TRBJ2-1	.	CASSQDRLTGNEQFF	TGTGCCAGCAGCCAAGATCGGCTTACAGGGAATGAGCAGTTCTTC
TRBD1	TRBV28	TRBJ2-7	.	CASSSQWGQGYEQYF	TGTGCCAGCAGTTCCCAGTGGGGACAGGGCTACGAGCAGTACTTC
.	TRBV5-1	TRBJ1-2	.	CASSSPMGATGTGYTF	TGCGCCAGCAGCTCCCCGATGGGAGCAACGGGTACTGGCTACACCTTC
TRBD2	TRBV7-8	TRBJ2-3	.	CASRRGGLDTQYF	TGTGCCAGCCGACGGGGGGGCTTAGATACGCAGTATTTT
.	TRBV19	TRBJ1-1	.	CASSFGYADTEAFF	TGTGCCAGTAGTTTCGGGTACGCGGACACTGAAGCTTTCTTT
.	TRBV19	TRBJ2-1	.	CASISPRNEQFF	TGTGCCAGTATTTCCCCGAGGAATGAGCAGTTCTTC
.	TRBV5-8	TRBJ1-1	.	CASSLWGLQERRGGDTEAFF	TGTGCCAGCAGCTTGTGGGGGCTACAAGAGAGACGGGGGGGGGACACTGAAGCTTTCTTT
.	TRBV27	TRBJ2-5	.	CASSPQTRIETQYF	TGTGCCAGCAGTCCCCAAACTAGGATAGAGACCCAGTACTTC
.	TRBV19	TRBJ2-7	.	CASRNPGLIYEQYF	TGTGCCAGTAGAAATCCGGGACTGATCTACGAGCAGTACTTC
.	TRBV7-9	TRBJ2-7	few	CASSLSGEQYF	TGTGCCAGCAGCCTTTCCGGGGAGCAGTACTTC
.	TRBV7-9	TRBJ2-1	.	CASSLPRGRHEQFF	TGTGCCAGCAGCTTACCCCGTGGGAGACATGAGCAGTTCTTC
TRBD2	TRBV11-2	TRBJ2-1	.	CASSPGLGTSENEQFF	TGTGCCAGCAGCCCCGGTTTGGGGACTAGCGAGAATGAGCAGTTCTTC
.	TRBV15	TRBJ2-2	.	CATSRDQVRELFF	TGTGCCACCAGCAGAGATCAGGTCCGGGAGCTGTTTTTT
TRBD2	TRBV5-4	TRBJ2-7	.	CASSQVGLAGAYPYEQYF	TGTGCCAGCAGCCAAGTAGGACTAGCGGGGGCGTACCCCTACGAGCAGTACTTC